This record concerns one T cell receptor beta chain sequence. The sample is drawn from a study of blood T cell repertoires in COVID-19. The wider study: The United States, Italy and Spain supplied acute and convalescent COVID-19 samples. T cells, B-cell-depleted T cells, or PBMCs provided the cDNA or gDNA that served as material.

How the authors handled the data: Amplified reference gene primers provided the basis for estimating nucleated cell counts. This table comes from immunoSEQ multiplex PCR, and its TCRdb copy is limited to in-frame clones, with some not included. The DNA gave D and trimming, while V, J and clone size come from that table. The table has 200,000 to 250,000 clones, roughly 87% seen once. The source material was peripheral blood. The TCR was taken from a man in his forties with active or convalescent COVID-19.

The CDR3 is CASRRQGRRNTEAFF. CDR3 nucleotide sequence: TGTGCCAGCAGGAGACAGGGCCGAAGGAACACTGAAGCTTTCTTT. The chain joins TRBV6-5 to TRBJ1-1; 7 bases fit TRBD1. This CDR3 contains 15 residues. V gave up 6 bases and J gave up 1 base; unmatched junction bases: 8. Germline CDR1 and CDR2: MNHEY and SVGAGI.